The 7 T cell receptor beta chains below come from one sample, sequenced in a study of T cell responses to AZD1222 COVID-19 vaccine. Sequencing used immunoSEQ multiplex PCR; TCRdb keeps in-frame clones, though not all of them. Here the sample spans roughly 140,000 clones, around 90% being singletons. The sequenced sample was peripheral blood, obtained on day 0 of AZD1222 vaccination. All receptors come from an adult in good health.

CDR3 sequence reads: CASSLRLAGGYEQYF. The CDR3 DNA sequence: TGTGCCAGCAGTCTCCGACTAGCGGGAGGCTACGAGCAGTACTTC. V and J are TRBV28 and TRBJ2-7; 13 positions match TRBD2. The ends lost 5 bases at V and 3 bases at J; junction bases unmatched: 4. CDR3 length equals 15 residues. Per germline, CDR1 MDHEN and CDR2 SYDVKM.

This chain uses TRBV20-1 with TRBJ2-7; perhaps TRBD2 as D (6 bases). This CDR3 spans 13 amino acids. Germline loops: CDR1 DFQATT, CDR2 SNEGSKA (reference sequence). V lost 3 bases, J lost 3 bases, and 12 bases lay in between. CDR3 residues: CSASRSGFYEQYF. The CDR3 DNA is TGCAGTGCTAGTAGGAGCGGGTTCTACGAGCAGTACTTC.

The V call is TRBV4-2, the J call TRBJ1-1; weak D call: TRBD1 (6 bases). The length of the CDR3 is 14 residues. Germline V CDR1 and CDR2: LGHNA, YNFKEQ. V was trimmed by 1 base and J by 5 bases, leaving 11 bases between them. The CDR3: CASSQVIRGTEAFF. The CDR3 DNA reads TGTGCCAGCAGCCAAGTAATCAGGGGAACTGAAGCTTTCTTT.

The chain is built from TRBV5-1 and TRBJ2-2; unclear D gene. The germline V gene has CDR1 SGHRS and CDR2 YFSETQ. The CDR3 sequence is 13 residues long. The V end lost 1 base, the J end lost 7 bases, and 8 bases lay between the germline ends. The CDR3 nucleotides read TGCGCCAGCAGCTTGACGGCCGGCGGGGAGCTGTTTTTT. Amino acid sequence: CASSLTAGGELFF.

This sequence joins TRBV30 and TRBJ1-6; D is uncertain. Trimming left V 3 bases short and J 6 bases short, with 15 bases between. CDR1 is GTSNPN, CDR2 SVGIG, per germline (reference sequence). This CDR3 contains 15 residues. CDR3: CAWRGGSASNSPLHF. The DNA for the CDR3 is TGTGCCTGGAGGGGTGGGTCAGCCAGTAATTCACCCCTCCACTTT.

The V gene is TRBV9, the J gene TRBJ1-2; TRBD1 aligns across 8 bases. The CDR3 sequence is 14 residues long. CDR1 and CDR2 from the germline V gene are SGDLS and YYNGEE. The trim removed 2 bases at V and 3 bases at J, leaving 3 bases unmatched. The DNA of the CDR3 is TGTGCCAGCAGCGTGGACAGGGAGTACTATGGCTACACCTTC. Amino acid sequence: CASSVDREYYGYTF.

V and J are TRBV24-1 and TRBJ2-7; TRBD2 matches 8 bases. The CDR3 sequence is 13 residues long. Germline V gene data show CDR1 as KGHDR and CDR2 as SFDVKD. The J segment lost 0 bases and the V segment lost 10 bases, leaving 4 bases of the junction unmatched. In DNA form, the CDR3 reads TGTGCCACTCGGGAGGGAGCCTCCTACGAGCAGTACTTC. Encoded protein: CATREGASYEQYF.